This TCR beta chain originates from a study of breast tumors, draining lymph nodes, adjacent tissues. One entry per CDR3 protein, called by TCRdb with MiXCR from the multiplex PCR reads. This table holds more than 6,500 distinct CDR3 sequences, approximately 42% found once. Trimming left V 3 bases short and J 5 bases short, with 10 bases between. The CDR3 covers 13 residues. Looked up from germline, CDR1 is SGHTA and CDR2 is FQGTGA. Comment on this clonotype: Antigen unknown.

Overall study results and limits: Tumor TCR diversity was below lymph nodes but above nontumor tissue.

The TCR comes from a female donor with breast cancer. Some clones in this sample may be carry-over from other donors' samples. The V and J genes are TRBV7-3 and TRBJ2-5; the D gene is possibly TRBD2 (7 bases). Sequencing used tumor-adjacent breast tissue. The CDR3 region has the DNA TGTGCCAGCAGCTTTACGGGGGGCGAGACCCAGTACTTC. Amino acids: CASSFTGGETQYF. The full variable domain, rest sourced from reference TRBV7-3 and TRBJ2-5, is GAGVSQTPSNKVTEKGKYVELRCDPISGHTALYWYRQSLGQGPEFLIYFQGTGAADDSGLPNDRFFAVRPEGSVSTLKIQRTERGDSAVYLCASSFTGGETQYFGPGTRLLVL.